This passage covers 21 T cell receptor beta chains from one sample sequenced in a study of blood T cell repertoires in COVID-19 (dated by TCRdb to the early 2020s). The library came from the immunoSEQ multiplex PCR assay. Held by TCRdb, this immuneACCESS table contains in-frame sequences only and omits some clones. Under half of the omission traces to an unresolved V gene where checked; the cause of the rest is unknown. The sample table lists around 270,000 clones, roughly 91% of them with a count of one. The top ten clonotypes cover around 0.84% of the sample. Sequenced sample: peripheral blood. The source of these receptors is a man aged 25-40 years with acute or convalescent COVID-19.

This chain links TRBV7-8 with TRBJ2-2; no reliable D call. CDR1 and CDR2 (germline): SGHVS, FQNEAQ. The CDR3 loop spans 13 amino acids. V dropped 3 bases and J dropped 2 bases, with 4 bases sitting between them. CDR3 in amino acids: CASSFVNTGELFF. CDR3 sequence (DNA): TGTGCCAGCAGCTTCGTCAACACCGGGGAGCTGTTTTTT.

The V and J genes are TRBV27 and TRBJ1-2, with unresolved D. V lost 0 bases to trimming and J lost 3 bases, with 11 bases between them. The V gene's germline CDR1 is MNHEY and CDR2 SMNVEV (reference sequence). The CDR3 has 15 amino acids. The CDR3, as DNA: TGTGCCAGCAGTTTATCTCCGGGGTTCGACTATGGCTACACCTTC. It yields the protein CASSLSPGFDYGYTF.

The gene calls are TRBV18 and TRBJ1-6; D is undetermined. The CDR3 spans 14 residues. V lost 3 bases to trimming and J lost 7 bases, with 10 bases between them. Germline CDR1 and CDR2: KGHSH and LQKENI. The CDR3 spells CASSPPVPNSPLHF. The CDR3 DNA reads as TGTGCCAGCTCACCGCCGGTACCGAATTCACCCCTCCACTTT.

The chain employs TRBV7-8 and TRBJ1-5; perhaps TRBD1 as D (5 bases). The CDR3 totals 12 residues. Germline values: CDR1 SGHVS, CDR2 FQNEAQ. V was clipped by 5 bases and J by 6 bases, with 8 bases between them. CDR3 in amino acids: CASSPRGQPQHF. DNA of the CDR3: TGTGCCAGCAGCCCTAGGGGTCAGCCCCAGCATTTT.

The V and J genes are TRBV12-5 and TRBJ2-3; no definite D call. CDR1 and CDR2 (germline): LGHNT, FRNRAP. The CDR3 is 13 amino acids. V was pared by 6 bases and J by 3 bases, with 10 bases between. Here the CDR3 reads CASGRRLTDTQYF. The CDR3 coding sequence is TGTGCTAGTGGGAGACGACTGACAGATACGCAGTATTTT.

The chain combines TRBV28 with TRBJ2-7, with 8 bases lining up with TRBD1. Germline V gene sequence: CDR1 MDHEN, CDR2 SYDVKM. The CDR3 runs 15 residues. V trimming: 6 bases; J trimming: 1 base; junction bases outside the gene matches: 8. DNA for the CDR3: TGTGCCAGCAGCGACAGGACAGGGATTTCCTACGAGCAGTACTTC. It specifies CASSDRTGISYEQYF.

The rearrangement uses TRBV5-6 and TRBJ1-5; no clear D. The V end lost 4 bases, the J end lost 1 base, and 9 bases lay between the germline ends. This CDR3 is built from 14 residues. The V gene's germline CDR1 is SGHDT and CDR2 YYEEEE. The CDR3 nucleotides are TGTGCCAGCAGCGCCAGGATAAGCAATCAGCCCCAGCATTTT. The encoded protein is CASSARISNQPQHF.

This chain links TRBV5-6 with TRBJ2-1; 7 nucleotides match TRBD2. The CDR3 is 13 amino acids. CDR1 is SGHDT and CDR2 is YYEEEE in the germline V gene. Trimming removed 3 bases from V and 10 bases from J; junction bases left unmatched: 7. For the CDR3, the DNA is TGTGCCAGCAGCTCACTAGCGAATGGGGAGCAGTTCTTC. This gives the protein CASSSLANGEQFF.

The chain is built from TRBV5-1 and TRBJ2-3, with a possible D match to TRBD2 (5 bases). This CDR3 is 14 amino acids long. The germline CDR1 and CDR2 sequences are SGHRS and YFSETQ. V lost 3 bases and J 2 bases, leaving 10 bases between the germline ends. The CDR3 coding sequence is TGCGCCAGCAGCTCGGGAACCATCACAGATACGCAGTATTTT. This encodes CASSSGTITDTQYF.

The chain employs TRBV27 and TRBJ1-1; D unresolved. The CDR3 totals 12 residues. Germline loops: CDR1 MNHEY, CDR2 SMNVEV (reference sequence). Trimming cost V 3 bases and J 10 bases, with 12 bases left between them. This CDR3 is CASSLRSGPAFF. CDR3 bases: TGTGCCAGCAGTTTGAGGAGCGGCCCAGCTTTCTTT.

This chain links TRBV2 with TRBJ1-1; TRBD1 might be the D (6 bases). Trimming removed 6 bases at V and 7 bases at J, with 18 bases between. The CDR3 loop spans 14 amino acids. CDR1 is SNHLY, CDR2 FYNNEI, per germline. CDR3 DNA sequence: TGTGCCAGCAGCCTACTACGGACAGCGATTGAAGCTTTCTTT. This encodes CASSLLRTAIEAFF. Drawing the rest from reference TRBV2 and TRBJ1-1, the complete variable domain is EPEVTQTPSHQVTQMGQEVILRCVPISNHLYFYWYRQILGQKVEFLVSFYNNEISEKSEIFDDQFSVERPDGSNFTLKIRSTKLEDSAMYFCASSLLRTAIEAFFGQGTRLTVV.

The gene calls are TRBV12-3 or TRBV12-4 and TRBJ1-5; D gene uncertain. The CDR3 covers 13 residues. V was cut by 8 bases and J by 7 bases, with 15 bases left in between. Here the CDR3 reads CASAGSLGQPQHF. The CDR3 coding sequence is TGTGCCAGCGCGGGCAGCCTGGGACAGCCCCAGCATTTT.

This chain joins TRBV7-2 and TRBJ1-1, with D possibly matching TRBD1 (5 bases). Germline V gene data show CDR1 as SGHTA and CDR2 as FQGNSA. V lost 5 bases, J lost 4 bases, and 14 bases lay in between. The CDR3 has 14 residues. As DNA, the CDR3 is TGTGCCAGCAGCCCATCACGGGGGGGCACTGAAGCTTTCTTT. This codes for CASSPSRGGTEAFF. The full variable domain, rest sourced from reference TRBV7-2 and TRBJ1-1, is GAGVSQSPSNKVTEKGKDVELRCDPISGHTALYWYRQSLGQGLEFLIYFQGNSAPDKSGLPSDRFSAERTGGSVSTLTIQRTQQEDSAVYLCASSPSRGGTEAFFGQGTRLTVV.

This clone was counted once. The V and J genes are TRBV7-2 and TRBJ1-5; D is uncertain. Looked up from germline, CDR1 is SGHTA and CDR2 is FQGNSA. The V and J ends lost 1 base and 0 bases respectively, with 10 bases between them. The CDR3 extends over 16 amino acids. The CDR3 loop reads CASSLVSGFSNQPQHF. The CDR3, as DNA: TGTGCCAGCAGCTTAGTTTCAGGCTTTAGCAATCAGCCCCAGCATTTT.

The CDR3 is CASSNGVRVVADTQYF. CDR3 in DNA: TGTGCCAGCAGCAATGGAGTTCGCGTTGTAGCAGATACGCAGTATTTT. The V and J genes are TRBV5-8 and TRBJ2-3, with D unresolved. Germline V lookup: CDR1 SGHTS, CDR2 YDEGEE. The CDR3 extends over 16 amino acids. V was trimmed by 4 bases and J by 4 bases, leaving 19 bases between them.

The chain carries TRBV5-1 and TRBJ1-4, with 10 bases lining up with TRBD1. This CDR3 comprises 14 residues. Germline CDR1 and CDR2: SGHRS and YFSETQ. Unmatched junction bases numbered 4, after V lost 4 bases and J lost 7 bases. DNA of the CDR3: TGCGCCAGCAGCGTCGGACAGGGGGTTGAAAAACTGTTTTTT. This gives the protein CASSVGQGVEKLFF.

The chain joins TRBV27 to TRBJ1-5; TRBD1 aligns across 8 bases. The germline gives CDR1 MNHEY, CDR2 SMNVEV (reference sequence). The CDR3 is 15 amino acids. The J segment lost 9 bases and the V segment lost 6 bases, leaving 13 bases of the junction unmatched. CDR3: CASSRAGTGYSPQHF. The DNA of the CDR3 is TGTGCCAGCAGCCGTGCGGGGACAGGATACTCGCCCCAGCATTTT.

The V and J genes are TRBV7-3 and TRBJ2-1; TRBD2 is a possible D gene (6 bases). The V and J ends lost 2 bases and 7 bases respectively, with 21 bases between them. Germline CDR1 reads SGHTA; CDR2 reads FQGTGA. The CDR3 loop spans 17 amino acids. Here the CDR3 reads CASSLGPGGGLRNEQFF. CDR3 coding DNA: TGTGCCAGCAGCTTAGGGCCTGGCGGAGGGTTGCGGAATGAGCAGTTCTTC. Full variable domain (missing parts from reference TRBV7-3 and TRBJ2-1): GAGVSQTPSNKVTEKGKYVELRCDPISGHTALYWYRQSLGQGPEFLIYFQGTGAADDSGLPNDRFFAVRPEGSVSTLKIQRTERGDSAVYLCASSLGPGGGLRNEQFFGPGTRLTVL.

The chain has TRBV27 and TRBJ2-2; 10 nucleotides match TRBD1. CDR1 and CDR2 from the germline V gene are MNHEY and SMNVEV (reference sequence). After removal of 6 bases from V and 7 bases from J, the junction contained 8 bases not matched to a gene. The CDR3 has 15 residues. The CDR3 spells CASRSDRGLVGELFF. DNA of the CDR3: TGTGCCAGCAGATCCGACAGGGGGCTAGTCGGGGAGCTGTTTTTT.

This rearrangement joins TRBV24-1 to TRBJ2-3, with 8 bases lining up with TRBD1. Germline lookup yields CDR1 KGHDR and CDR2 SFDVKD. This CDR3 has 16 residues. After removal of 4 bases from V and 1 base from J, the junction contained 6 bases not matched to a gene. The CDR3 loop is CATSEGRGRGTDTQYF. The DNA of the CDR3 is TGTGCCACCAGTGAGGGCAGGGGGCGCGGCACAGATACGCAGTATTTT.

Here the CDR3 reads CASSADGTVHQPQHF. The CDR3 DNA sequence: TGTGCCAGCAGCGCCGACGGGACAGTGCATCAGCCCCAGCATTTT. The chain links TRBV9 to TRBJ1-5; 7 bases map to TRBD1. The V gene's germline CDR1 is SGDLS and CDR2 YYNGEE. J gave up 5 bases and V 3 bases, and 8 bases lay outside the gene matches. CDR3 size: 15 residues. Supplemented by reference TRBV9 and TRBJ1-5, the full variable domain reads DSGVTQTPKHLITATGQRVTLRCSPRSGDLSVYWYQQSLDQGLQFLIQYYNGEERAKGNILERFSAQQFPDLHSELNLSSLELGDSALYFCASSADGTVHQPQHFGDGTRLSIL.